This is a list of T cell receptor beta chains from one sample in a study of cytomegalovirus exposure and HLA in healthy donors. Sequencing was performed with immunoSEQ multiplex PCR; in TCRdb, only in-frame clones are kept and a portion is missing. The table has about 150,000 clones, about three quarters seen once. Sequencing input: PBMCs. These receptors came from a man aged 40-55 years in good health and CMV-seropositive. Both conserved end residues are part of each CDR3. A D gene is named only where the DNA matches it firmly. Clone size is shown for a subset of rows, as once, few, many or a class of expanded clone.

CDR3 DNA	CDR3 protein	D gene	V gene	J gene	clone size
TGTGCCAGCAGCTCCGGGACAGGGGGCGGCACAGATACGCAGTATTTT	CASSSGTGGGTDTQYF	TRBD1	TRBV7-3	TRBJ2-3	few
TGTGCCAGCTCACGCGAGGGGGGGACTAGCTACGAGCAGTACTTC	CASSREGGTSYEQYF	TRBD2	TRBV18	TRBJ2-7	-
TGCGCCAGCAGCTTCGGAGGCCTCGAGCAGTACTTC	CASSFGGLEQYF	-	TRBV5-1	TRBJ2-7	-
TGTGCCAGTAGTATAAACCCACTAGCCACAGATACGCAGTATTTT	CASSINPLATDTQYF	-	TRBV19	TRBJ2-3	-
TGTGCCAGCAGCTTTAGCGGGACAGGGGGAAAGACCCAGTACTTC	CASSFSGTGGKTQYF	TRBD1	TRBV7-2	TRBJ2-5	-
TGTGCCAGCAGCGTAGCTTGGGGGACAGGAGCTAATGAAAAACTGTTTTTT	CASSVAWGTGANEKLFF	TRBD1	TRBV9	TRBJ1-4	-
TGTGCCAGTAGCACCGGGATCTCCCACCCAGATACGCAGTATTTT	CASSTGISHPDTQYF	-	TRBV19	TRBJ2-3	-
TGTGCCAGCAGCTTCGAGGTCGGGGAGCTGTTTTTT	CASSFEVGELFF	-	TRBV11-1	TRBJ2-2	-
TGTGCCAGCGAGGCGGGGGAGAACTATGGCTACACCTTC	CASEAGENYGYTF	-	TRBV28	TRBJ1-2	-
TGTGCCAGCAGCCCAAGGACGACTAGAAAAACGAACACCGGGGAGCTGTTTTTT	CASSPRTTRKTNTGELFF	-	TRBV11-2	TRBJ2-2	-
TGTGCCAGCAGTGGTGGGCTAATAGCCAAAAACATTCAGTACTTC	CASSGGLIAKNIQYF	-	TRBV2	TRBJ2-4	-
TGTGCCATCAGTGAGCGTAGAGAGCAGTTCTTC	CAISERREQFF	-	TRBV10-3	TRBJ2-1	-